What follows describes a single TCR beta chain. Its specificity is not known. Method: immunoSEQ multiplex PCR; TCRdb's copy keeps in-frame clones and lacks some. The top ten clones hold over 11% of a sample with some 70,000 clones, approximately 80% of them seen once. The data derive from a study of T cell responses to AZD1222 COVID-19 vaccine. Study conclusions and caveats: Spike-specific TCR breadth rose after two AZD1222 doses, and depth rose as well. The span of vaccine-associated CD4 TCRs extended across spike, with dominance at 160-218 and 743-854. It was only after the peak T cell response that any repertoires were sampled. White British donors predominated, females outnumbered males, and clonal diversity was possibly underestimated.

The CDR3 totals 15 residues. The junction had 4 bases not matched to a gene; V was cut back by 6 bases and J by 0 bases. Germline loops: CDR1 SGHRS, CDR2 YFSETQ. The sample was peripheral blood, taken 28 days after the second AZD1222 dose. This chain joins TRBV5-1 and TRBJ2-4, with TRBD2 matching 9 bases. The origin of this receptor is an adult who received the AZD1222 COVID-19 vaccine. Here the CDR3 DNA reads TGCGCCAGCACCCTAGCGGGGTTAGCCAAAAACATTCAGTACTTC. Translating gives CASTLAGLAKNIQYF. The variable domain in full, completed from reference TRBV5-1 and TRBJ2-4, reads KAGVTQTPRYLIKTRGQQVTLSCSPISGHRSVSWYQQTPGQGLQFLFEYFSETQRNKGNFPGRFSGRQFSNSRSEMNVSTLELGDSALYLCASTLAGLAKNIQYFGAGTRLSVL.